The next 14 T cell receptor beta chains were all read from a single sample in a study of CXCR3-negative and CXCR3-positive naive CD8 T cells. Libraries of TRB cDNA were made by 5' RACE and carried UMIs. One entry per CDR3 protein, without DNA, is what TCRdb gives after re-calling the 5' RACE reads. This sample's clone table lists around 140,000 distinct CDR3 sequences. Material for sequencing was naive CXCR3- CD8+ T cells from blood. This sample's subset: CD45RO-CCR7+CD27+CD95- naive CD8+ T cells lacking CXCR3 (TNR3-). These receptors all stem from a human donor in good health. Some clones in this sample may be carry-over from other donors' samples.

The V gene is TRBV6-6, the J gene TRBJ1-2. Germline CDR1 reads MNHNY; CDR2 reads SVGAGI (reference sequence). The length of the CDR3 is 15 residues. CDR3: CASSSLEGGSYGYTF.

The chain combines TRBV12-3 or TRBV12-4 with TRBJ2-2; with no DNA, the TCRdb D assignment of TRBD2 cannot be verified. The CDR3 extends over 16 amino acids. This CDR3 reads CASSPPLAGYTGELFF.

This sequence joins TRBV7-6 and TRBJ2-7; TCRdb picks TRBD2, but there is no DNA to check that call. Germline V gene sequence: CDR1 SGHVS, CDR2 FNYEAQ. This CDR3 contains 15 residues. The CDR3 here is CASRPVPGPSGEQYF.

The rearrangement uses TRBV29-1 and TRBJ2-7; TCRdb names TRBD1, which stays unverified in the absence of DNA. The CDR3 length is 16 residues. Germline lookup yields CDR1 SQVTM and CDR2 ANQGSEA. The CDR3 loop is CSVVGGYGQSVYEQYF.

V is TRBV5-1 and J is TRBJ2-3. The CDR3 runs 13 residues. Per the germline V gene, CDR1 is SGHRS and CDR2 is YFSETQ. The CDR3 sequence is CASSFLGTDTQYF.

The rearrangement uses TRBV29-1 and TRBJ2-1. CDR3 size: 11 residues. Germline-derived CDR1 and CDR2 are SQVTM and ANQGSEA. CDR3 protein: CSVGKLVEQFF.

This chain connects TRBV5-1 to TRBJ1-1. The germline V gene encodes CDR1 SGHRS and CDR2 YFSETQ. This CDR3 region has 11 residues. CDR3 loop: CASSLGNGAFF.

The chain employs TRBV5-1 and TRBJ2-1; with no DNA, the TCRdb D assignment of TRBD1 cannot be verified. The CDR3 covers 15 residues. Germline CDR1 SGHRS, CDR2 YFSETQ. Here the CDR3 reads CASSPTGQGESEQFF.

The CDR3 sequence: CASRLGVAGSEQYF. The chain couples TRBV13 to TRBJ2-7; TCRdb reports TRBD2, a call that lacks DNA to check it against. Germline loops: CDR1 PRHDT, CDR2 FYEKMQ (reference sequence). The CDR3 totals 14 residues. Full variable domain (missing parts from reference TRBV13 and TRBJ2-7): AAGVIQSPRHLIKEKRETATLKCYPIPRHDTVYWYQQGPGQDPQFLISFYEKMQSDKGSIPDRFSAQQFSDYHSELNMSSLELGDSALYFCASRLGVAGSEQYFGPGTRLTVT.

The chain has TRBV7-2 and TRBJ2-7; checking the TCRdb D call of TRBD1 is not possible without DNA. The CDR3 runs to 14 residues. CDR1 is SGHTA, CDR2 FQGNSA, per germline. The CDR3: CASSFLGTAYEQYF. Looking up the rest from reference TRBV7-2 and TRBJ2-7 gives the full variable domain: GAGVSQSPSNKVTEKGKDVELRCDPISGHTALYWYRQSLGQGLEFLIYFQGNSAPDKSGLPSDRFSAERTGGSVSTLTIQRTQQEDSAVYLCASSFLGTAYEQYFGPGTRLTVT.

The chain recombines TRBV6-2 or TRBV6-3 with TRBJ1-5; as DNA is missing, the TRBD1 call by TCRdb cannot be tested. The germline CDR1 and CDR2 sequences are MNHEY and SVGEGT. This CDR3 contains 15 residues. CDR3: CASSYTQGYNQPQHF.

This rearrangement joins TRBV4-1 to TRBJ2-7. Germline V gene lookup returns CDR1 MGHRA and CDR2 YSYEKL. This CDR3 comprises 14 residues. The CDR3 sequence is CASSQGAGYYEQYF.

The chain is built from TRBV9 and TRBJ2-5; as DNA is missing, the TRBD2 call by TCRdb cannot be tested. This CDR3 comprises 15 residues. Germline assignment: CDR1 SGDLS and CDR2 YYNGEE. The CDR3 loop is CASSVRLGASETQYF.

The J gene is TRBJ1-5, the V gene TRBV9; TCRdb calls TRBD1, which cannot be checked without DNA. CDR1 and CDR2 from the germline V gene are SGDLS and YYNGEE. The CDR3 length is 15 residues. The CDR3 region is CASSDGTTNNQPQHF.